This section outlines one TCR beta chain sequence together with its context. Its antigen remains unidentified. Primed by a sample-barcoded 5' primer and a J-beta primer mix, a second PCR proceeded for about 6 to 11 cycles. TCRdb re-analysed the 5' RACE reads in MiXCR, keeping a single row per CDR3 protein. The sample consists of about 580,000 distinct CDR3 sequences, around 48% of them appearing once. Trimming took off 6 bases at V and 9 bases at J, with 24 bases between the two ends. The CDR3 is 16 amino acids. Germline V gene sequence: CDR1 SNHLY, CDR2 FYNNEI. These data come from a study of blood T cells in healthy people across ages. Study results and limitations: Naive T cell percentage showed a strong correlation with the diversity of TCR beta.

This chain joins TRBV2 and TRBJ2-1; weak D call: TRBD2 (7 bases). The specimen was blood. The sequence derives from a man older than 75 in good health. CDR3 region: CASSVLGGAPGGEQFF. The DNA of the CDR3 is TGTGCCAGCAGCGTCCTAGGGGGGGCCCCAGGAGGTGAGCAGTTCTTC.